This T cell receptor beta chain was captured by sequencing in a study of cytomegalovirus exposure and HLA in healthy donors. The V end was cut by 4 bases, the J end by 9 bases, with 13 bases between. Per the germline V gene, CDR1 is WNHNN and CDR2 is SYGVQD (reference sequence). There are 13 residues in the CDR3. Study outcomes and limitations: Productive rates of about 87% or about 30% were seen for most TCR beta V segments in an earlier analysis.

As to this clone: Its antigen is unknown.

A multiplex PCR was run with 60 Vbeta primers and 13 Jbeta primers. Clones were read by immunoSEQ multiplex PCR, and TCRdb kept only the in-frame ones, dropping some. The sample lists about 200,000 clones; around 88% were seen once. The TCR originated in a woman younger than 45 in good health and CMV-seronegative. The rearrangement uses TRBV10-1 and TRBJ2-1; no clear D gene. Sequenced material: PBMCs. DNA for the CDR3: TGCGCCAGCAGTGTTAAGTGGGCCGGTGAGCAGTTCTTC. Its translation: CASSVKWAGEQFF.